This T cell receptor (beta chain) stems from a study of cytomegalovirus exposure and HLA in healthy donors. The PCR used 60 Vbeta and 13 Jbeta primers. Method: immunoSEQ multiplex PCR; TCRdb's copy keeps in-frame clones and lacks some. Among 75,000 to 90,000 clones listed, around 79% were seen once. The CDR3 contains 15 residues. Between the trimmed V and J ends, which lost 2 bases and 0 bases, there was a span of 8 bases. Per germline, CDR1 LNHDA and CDR2 SQIVND (reference sequence). The clonotype was recovered from a human donor in good health. Sequenced: PBMCs. The chain recombines TRBV19 with TRBJ1-5; no firm D call. The CDR3 region has the DNA TGTGCCAGTAGTATAATCAGAATTAGCAATCAGCCCCAGCATTTT. As protein: CASSIIRISNQPQHF.